Sequencing of this TCR beta chain was carried out in a study of T cell clones after liver transplantation. Study overall: Samples came from ITN030ST, which attempted immunosuppression withdrawal within 2 years of liver transplantation.

The method was immunoSEQ multiplex PCR; TCRdb's version includes in-frame clones alone and lacks a portion of them. Of about 51,000 clones listed, 70% to 90% were seen once; the top ten hold around 14%. V was pared by 6 bases and J by 5 bases, with 19 bases between. The germline V gene has CDR1 SGHKS and CDR2 YYEKEE (reference sequence). CDR3 size: 15 residues. This clonotype originated in a human patient who received a liver transplant. Some of the T cells may derive from the graft donor. The chain combines TRBV5-5 with TRBJ2-3; D unresolved. The sample was CD8+ T cells from blood, taken 12 months after liver transplant. The CDR3 DNA sequence: TGTGCCAGCAACCCCATGGCGGAGCGAGGAGATACGCAGTATTTT. This encodes CASNPMAERGDTQYF.